The rows below give T cell receptor beta chains drawn from one sample of a study of neurological immune-mediated disorders. TCRdb reanalysed the 5' RACE reads using MiXCR and keeps one entry per CDR3 protein. Of roughly 80,000 distinct CDR3 sequences listed, nearly 6% are singletons. The material sequenced was PBMCs. All receptors derive from a woman aged 55-70 years with multiple sclerosis. CDR3s include the opening cysteine and the closing phenylalanine or tryptophan. Expanded clones get a size class; other rows say once, few or many, or leave the size out.

many TRBJ2-1 TRBV5-1 CASSLGQGGNEQFF
. TRBJ1-2 TRBV2 CASSDGRNYGYTF
. TRBJ2-2 TRBV20-1 CSARVQGYTGELFF
. TRBJ2-7 TRBV30 CAWMARAFGNEQYF
many TRBJ2-7 TRBV6-2/TRBV6-3 CASSLTGVHEQYF
. TRBJ1-2 TRBV20-1 CSARAIANYGYTF
many TRBJ1-2 TRBV5-1 CASSLLTGYGYTF
many TRBJ2-3 TRBV20-1 CSANSGGANTQYF
many TRBJ1-6 TRBV14 CASSQGSWSGDSYNSPLHF
few TRBJ2-5 TRBV19 CASSDQLAQQETQYF
many TRBJ2-2 TRBV7-9 CASSTRASTGELFF
many TRBJ1-5 TRBV12-3/TRBV12-4 CASKKTGWVDNQPQHF
many TRBJ1-4 TRBV20-1 CSARDAVKFEKLFF
many TRBJ1-1 TRBV5-1 CASSLAPDRNTEAFF
. TRBJ2-1 TRBV12-3/TRBV12-4 CASRGLAGASEQFF
many TRBJ2-7 TRBV11-2 CASSLNRDHEQYF
many TRBJ2-1 TRBV5-1 CASMGGDYNEQFF
many TRBJ2-7 TRBV20-1 CSARDGRLYEQYF
many TRBJ2-7 TRBV29-1 CSAAKGERQYF
. TRBJ1-5 TRBV7-2 CASSLDVGSFNQPQHF
many TRBJ2-1 TRBV20-1 CSARPNEQFF
many TRBJ2-2 TRBV5-1 CASRWTPNTGELFF
many TRBJ1-2 TRBV5-1 CASSLAGGAQDGYTF
many TRBJ1-1 TRBV5-1 CASSPWTGNTEAFF
many TRBJ1-5 TRBV5-1 CASSPLGTGVHSNQPQHF
many TRBJ1-1 TRBV12-3/TRBV12-4 CASSFLRGGTEAFF
many TRBJ1-1 TRBV3-1 CASSQVGGNTEAFF
many TRBJ2-7 TRBV5-1 CASSLEGQFPYEQYF
many TRBJ1-6 TRBV6-5 CASSYSGRGSTNSPLHF
many TRBJ2-7 TRBV15 CATSSRDKYEQYF
many TRBJ1-1 TRBV24-1 CATSTTQGRENTEAFF
few TRBJ2-2 TRBV7-9 CASSLVAGTTGELFF
many TRBJ2-5 TRBV7-6 CASSLVVTERGETQYF
many TRBJ2-6 TRBV6-4 CASSAFSGANVLTF
many TRBJ2-3 TRBV29-1 CSGGLAGGTDTQYF
few TRBJ1-2 TRBV27 CASSRGPAEGSGYTF
many TRBJ1-1 TRBV10-3 CAISEGVGIGGGNTEAFF
many TRBJ1-2 TRBV5-6 CASSLDSRSYYGYTF
many TRBJ2-1 TRBV7-2 CASSPLGVVADTNEQFF
. TRBJ2-3 TRBV10-2 CASSAAAGLTDTQYF
many TRBJ1-2 TRBV11-1 CASSFGLGQGDGYTF
many TRBJ2-5 TRBV20-1 CSARFGTSGETQYF
many TRBJ1-3 TRBV5-6 CASSFLTGGGNTIYF
many TRBJ2-1 TRBV5-1 CASSPGPSGGRNEQFF
many TRBJ2-3 TRBV5-1 CASRDLSTDTQYF
many TRBJ2-7 TRBV5-1 CASSFSYNYEQYF